Each of the 11 T cell receptor beta chains below was sequenced from the same sample in a study of blood T cell repertoires in COVID-19. Profiling relied on immunoSEQ multiplex PCR, and the TCRdb table lists in-frame clones only, not all of them. The data show about 230,000 clones, roughly 85% seen once. The sample comprised peripheral blood. These TCRs come from a man aged 45 to 65 with COVID-19, enrolled during active disease.

The gene calls are TRBV24-1 and TRBJ1-2; 8 positions agree with TRBD1. Germline assignment: CDR1 KGHDR and CDR2 SFDVKD. V was pared by 0 bases and J by 5 bases, with 1 base of the junction left unmatched. This CDR3 has 14 amino acids. This chain's CDR3 is CATSDLNRGYGYTF. The CDR3 DNA sequence: TGTGCCACCAGTGATTTGAACAGGGGGTATGGCTACACCTTC.

The chain recombines TRBV6-5 with TRBJ1-3, with unresolved D. Trimming cost V 4 bases and J 0 bases, with 7 bases left between them. The germline CDR1 and CDR2 sequences are MNHEY and SVGAGI. CDR3 length: 14 amino acids. CDR3 loop: CASSLSGSGNTIYF. The CDR3 DNA follows: TGTGCCAGCAGTTTGTCAGGCTCTGGAAACACCATATATTTT.

This chain links TRBV30 with TRBJ2-1; 8 bases agree with TRBD2. The CDR3 runs to 14 residues. Germline CDR1 is GTSNPN and CDR2 is SVGIG (reference sequence). The V and J ends lost 5 bases and 5 bases, in that order; junction bases with no gene match: 8. The CDR3, as DNA: TGTGCCTGGGCCAAGCGGGGGACCCACAATGAGCAGTTCTTC. It yields the protein CAWAKRGTHNEQFF.

The CDR3 is CASSHRGPTEAFF. CDR3 coding DNA: TGTGCCAGCAGCCACAGGGGGCCCACTGAAGCTTTCTTT. The chain carries TRBV6-2 or TRBV6-3 and TRBJ1-1; 9 bases agree with TRBD1. Looked up from germline, CDR1 is MNHEY and CDR2 is SVGEGT. CDR3 length: 13 amino acids. V lost 6 bases to trimming and J lost 4 bases; unmatched junction nucleotides: 3.

This chain joins TRBV24-1 and TRBJ2-3, with D perhaps matching TRBD1 (7 bases). Germline lookup yields CDR1 KGHDR and CDR2 SFDVKD. Trimming removed 2 bases at V and 1 base at J, with 12 bases between. The CDR3 has 16 amino acids. Here the CDR3 reads CATSDYGRGGTDTQYF. The CDR3 DNA reads as TGTGCCACCAGTGATTATGGCAGGGGGGGCACAGATACGCAGTATTTT.

This chain connects TRBV5-5 to TRBJ2-2; TRBD1 might be the D (8 bases). The CDR3 sequence is 18 residues long. Germline CDR1 and CDR2: SGHKS and YYEKEE (reference sequence). V was shortened by 4 bases and J by 4 bases, with 23 bases between the two germline ends. The CDR3 protein is CASSPIFKTGEGTGELFF. The CDR3 DNA follows: TGTGCCAGCAGCCCAATATTTAAGACAGGGGAGGGCACCGGGGAGCTGTTTTTT.

The gene calls are TRBV12-3 or TRBV12-4 and TRBJ2-7; D might be TRBD2 (5 bases). V was cut by 8 bases and J by 4 bases, with 12 bases left in between. The CDR3 is made up of 12 amino acids. The CDR3: CASGPTGYEQYF. CDR3 in DNA: TGTGCCAGCGGCCCGACGGGATACGAGCAGTACTTC.

This chain connects TRBV29-1 to TRBJ2-2; D gene uncertain. The CDR3 spans 14 residues. Germline CDR1 is SQVTM and CDR2 is ANQGSEA. Trimming took off 6 bases at V and 3 bases at J, with 14 bases between the two ends. The CDR3 loop is CSVQRRQYTGELFF. Written as DNA, the CDR3 is TGCAGCGTGCAAAGGCGGCAGTACACCGGGGAGCTGTTTTTT.

The chain carries TRBV11-2 and TRBJ2-7; the D gene is possibly TRBD1 (6 bases). CDR1 and CDR2 from the germline V gene are SGHAT and FQNNGV. The CDR3 loop spans 17 amino acids. V was shortened by 5 bases and J by 7 bases, with 27 bases between the two germline ends. The CDR3 coding sequence is TGTGCCAGCAGCCCCAAAAGGGGGACACTCATCTCGGGGGAGCAGTACTTC. The encoded protein is CASSPKRGTLISGEQYF.

The chain links TRBV6-5 to TRBJ2-5, with 10 bases fitting TRBD1. V shed 11 bases and J 1 base; nucleotides not matched to a gene: 1. The CDR3 runs 12 residues. In germline, CDR1 is MNHEY, CDR2 SVGAGI. The CDR3 loop is CAGTGAQETQYF. The CDR3 DNA sequence: TGTGCCGGGACAGGGGCCCAAGAGACCCAGTACTTC.

The chain recombines TRBV29-1 with TRBJ2-1, with a tentative D call TRBD2 (5 bases). V was trimmed by 5 bases and J by 0 bases, leaving 17 bases between them. Germline CDR1 and CDR2: SQVTM and ANQGSEA. The CDR3 runs to 16 residues. The DNA of the CDR3 is TGCAGCGTTCCGAGGCGGACTGCAAGCTCCTACAATGAGCAGTTCTTC. Translated, it gives CSVPRRTASSYNEQFF.